The TCR beta chain described here comes from a study of blood T cell repertoires in COVID-19. As for the study in general: COVID-19 samples collected from the United States, Italy and Spain covered acute and convalescent phases.

TCRdb keeps only in-frame clones here, not all; method: immunoSEQ multiplex PCR. Of roughly 150,000 clones listed, about four fifths were seen once; the top ten hold around 8.1%. This clone was detected a few times. The CDR3 extends over 14 amino acids. V was clipped by 3 bases and J by 4 bases, with 10 bases between them. Germline V CDR1 and CDR2: SGDLS, YYNGEE. Those enrolled in Seattle joined during active infection and were followed longitudinally afterward. The J gene is TRBJ2-2, the V gene TRBV9, with D possibly being TRBD1 (5 bases). The sequencing sample was made of peripheral blood. This receptor was obtained from an older woman with COVID-19, enrolled during active disease. CDR3 amino acids: CASSARTPTGELFF. The CDR3 DNA sequence: TGTGCCAGCAGCGCCCGGACACCCACCGGGGAGCTGTTTTTT.